The TCR beta chain under discussion was sequenced for a study of blood T cell repertoires in COVID-19 (dated by TCRdb to the early 2020s). Regarding the complete study: Samples covering the acute and convalescent phases of COVID-19 were provided by collaborators in the United States, Italy and Spain. The prospective study material was composed of cDNA or gDNA derived from T cells, B-cell-depleted T cells, or PBMCs. Deeply sampled blood TCRbeta repertoires from subjects exposed to, actively infected with, or recovered from COVID-19 were included in the dataset. The repertoires were made available in a free public database intended to serve as a resource for research on the immune response to SARS-CoV-2. The samples were drawn from two sources: the first 160 participants of the ongoing ImmuneRACE study, and some 1,300 subjects contributed by 6 global collaborators. A de-identified subject ID, COVID-19 status, age in years and sex were almost always included in the sample metadata. HLA class I and class II types, where available, came from metadata supplied by the sample provider rather than from assay-based typing.

Study-wide conclusions, independent of this receptor: How much clinical and demographic metadata was included differed by source and by participant, and the metadata was provided uncurated.

Taken from cysteine to phenylalanine, the CDR3 has 14 residues. The kept DNA is CDR3 alone, 42 bases in frame from the first base. CDR1 SQVTM and CDR2 ANQGSEA are derived from the germline V gene. The V end loses 0 bases and the J end loses 4 bases, and a stretch of 10 bases separates them. The table lists this clone with a count of one. What this receptor recognizes is not known. No base quality values were provided; no much bigger clone lies one nucleotide off. TCRbeta CDR3 regions were amplified from genomic DNA by means of the immunoSEQ Assay, a bias-controlled multiplex PCR. Under the source paper's analysis protocol: Nucleated cell counts per sample were estimated from amplification of reference gene primers within the assay. To quantify the absolute abundance of each unique TCRbeta CDR3 rearrangement, sequence reads were collapsed and filtered. Productive Simpson clonality was computed per sample as the square root of Simpson's diversity index over productive rearrangements. The table was pulled from immuneACCESS by TCRdb, which kept in-frame rearrangements only. Such tables lose some clones; where checked, under half of the loss comes from unresolved V genes, and the rest has no known cause. The V and J calls and clone size are taken from that table; D and trimming were inferred from the DNA. A total of more than 200,000 clones appear in this sample, around 87% of them only once. Of the sample, roughly 5% falls within the top ten clones.

One collaborating source in Seattle enrolled patients during active infection and followed them longitudinally through the course of disease. The collaborating institutions used their own protocols to collect whole blood in K2EDTA tubes. Collaborator samples were shipped for TCRbeta analysis as frozen whole blood, isolated PBMCs, or DNA extracted from either sample type. The sample taken for sequencing was peripheral blood. The rearrangement joined TRBV29-1 to TRBJ2-1; the D gene lacks a confident call. This receptor was obtained from a woman in her sixties or seventies with COVID-19, enrolled during active disease. The CDR3 has the sequence CSVEEYRVYNEQFF. The DNA is TGCAGCGTTGAAGAATACCGGGTTTACAATGAGCAGTTCTTC.